This TCR beta chain comes out of a study of control samples from healthy donors and cancer patients. The repertoire was sequenced with immunoSEQ multiplex PCR; TCRdb's copy has only in-frame clones and lacks some. The listing records some 190,000 clones. This CDR3 has 14 amino acids. V lost 3 bases and J 9 bases, leaving 15 bases between the germline ends. The germline V gene encodes CDR1 MNHNS and CDR2 SASEGT. This chain joins TRBV6-1 and TRBJ2-4; D might be TRBD1 (6 bases). The source material was blood. The receptor's source is a woman in her thirties in good health. Here the CDR3 DNA reads TGTGCCAGCAGTGATCGACAGGAGTTCGGCATTCAGTACTTC. This translates into CASSDRQEFGIQYF.